The TCR beta chain under discussion was sequenced for a study of human T cells and chemical hapten exposure. Via MiXCR, TCRdb re-called the RACE reads, giving one row per CDR3 protein. The sample has approximately 320,000 distinct CDR3 sequences, 5.5% seen once. Time point meaning: pre-sensitization, week 0. Indicated treatment: therapeutic diphenylcyclopropenone sensitization with weekly scalp DPC. The sequenced sample was whole blood, obtained in connection with sensitization to the hapten diphenylcyclopropenone (DPC). The clonotype comes from a woman aged 18-30 years with alopecia areata. Some clones in this sample may be carry-over from other donors' samples.

The CDR3 nucleotides are TGCAGCGTTGTCGTTGCGGAAAAACTGTTTTTT. As protein: CSVVVAEKLFF. The chain recombines TRBV29-1 with TRBJ1-4; D gene ambiguous. Trimming cost V 4 bases and J 8 bases, with 8 bases left between them. The V gene's germline CDR1 is SQVTM and CDR2 ANQGSEA. CDR3 size: 11 residues.